This TCR beta chain was identified during a study of T cells in Graves' hyperthyroidism and ophthalmopathy. The study enrolled patients aged 18 to 65 with newly diagnosed hyperthyroidism of under 2 months' duration. Study results and caveats: Blood samples included most of the expanded thyroid clonotypes exceeding 0.001. In validation, the model predicted ophthalmopathy. These predictions came a median about 6.5 months before onset.

This clonotype has at least ten counts. Its antigen remains unknown. Amplified regions were TCR beta CDR3 sequences from RNA transcripts. Initially, a first-round RT-PCR of the TCR CDR3 employed the HTBI primer set. TCRdb re-derived calls from the multiplex PCR reads in MiXCR, one entry per CDR3 protein. Of fewer than 750,000 distinct CDR3 sequences listed, 40% to 55% were seen once; the top ten hold about 8.3%. The V end was cut by 3 bases, the J end by 0 bases, with 10 bases between. CDR1 SGHRS and CDR2 YFSETQ come from the germline V gene. The CDR3 is 15 residues long. The rearrangement uses TRBV5-1 and TRBJ1-3; D is uncertain. The source is a woman aged 18 to 35 with Graves' hyperthyroidism. The sequenced sample consisted of peripheral blood or thyroid tissue (not recorded which). CDR3 nucleotide sequence: TGCGCCAGCAGCTGGGCTGAGGGCTCTGGAAACACCATATATTTT. Protein product: CASSWAEGSGNTIYF.